This section outlines one T cell receptor beta chain sequence together with its context. Produced via immunoSEQ multiplex PCR; TCRdb's table is partial and in-frame only. This table has about 200,000 clones, roughly 80% appearing once. These data come from a study of blood T cell repertoires in COVID-19. The germline V gene encodes CDR1 LNHDA and CDR2 SQIVND (reference sequence). Trimming left V 4 bases short and J 2 bases short, with 17 bases between. The CDR3 extends over 16 amino acids. The sample taken for sequencing was PBMCs or T cells enriched from blood (not recorded which). The sequence derives from a woman between 55 and 75 years old with acute COVID-19. This chain connects TRBV19 to TRBJ1-2; D remains ambiguous. The chain's CDR3 is CASSTRPGVSNYGYTF. CDR3 DNA: TGTGCCAGTAGTACACGACCCGGGGTCAGCAACTATGGCTACACCTTC.